The 25 T cell receptor beta chains below were found in one sample sequenced in a study of T-cell memory formation after mild COVID-19. Each CDR3 protein is one row after TCRdb ran MiXCR on the 5' RACE reads. Here the sample spans about 180,000 distinct CDR3 sequences, about a fifth being singletons. The sample taken for sequencing was PBMCs or a T cell subset sorted from them (not recorded which). These receptors were obtained from a man younger than 35 who had mild COVID-19 (a few samples of this study predate the infection). Cell type and time point are not known.

This clonotype was seen a few times. V is TRBV4-2 and J is TRBJ1-1; the D is unclear. CDR3 length: 12 residues. Germline V CDR1 and CDR2: LGHNA, YNFKEQ. V lost 4 bases and J lost 1, with 4 bases in between. This chain's CDR3 is CASSPENTEAFF. The DNA for the CDR3 is TGTGCCAGCAGCCCAGAGAACACTGAAGCTTTCTTT.

J is TRBJ2-7 and V is TRBV7-8; 10 bases line up with TRBD1. The junction had 10 bases not matched to a gene; V was cut back by 4 bases and J by 1 base. The CDR3 is made up of 17 amino acids. Germline V gene lookup returns CDR1 SGHVS and CDR2 FQNEAQ. The chain's CDR3 is CASSYRDRGPTSYEQYF. The CDR3 nucleotides read TGTGCCAGCAGCTACCGGGACAGGGGCCCGACATCCTACGAGCAGTACTTC.

V and J are TRBV4-3 and TRBJ1-1; a weak D match, TRBD1 (6 bases). V was cut by 3 bases and J by 1 base, with 15 bases left in between. Per the germline V gene, CDR1 is LGHNA and CDR2 is YSLEER. The CDR3 is 16 residues long. The DNA for the CDR3 is TGCGCCAGCAGCCAGATGTTAGGGGGGGCGAACACTGAAGCTTTCTTT. Translation gives CASSQMLGGANTEAFF.

The rearrangement joins TRBV20-1 to TRBJ1-3, with unresolved D. Germline V CDR1 and CDR2: DFQATT, SNEGSKA (reference sequence). This CDR3 comprises 14 residues. The V end lost 0 bases, the J end lost 0 bases, and 6 bases lay between the germline ends. This chain's CDR3 is CSARDLSSGNTIYF. The CDR3 bases are TGCAGTGCTAGAGATCTCTCCTCTGGAAACACCATATATTTT.

This clonotype was detected a few times. The J gene is TRBJ2-1, the V gene TRBV11-2; the D call may be TRBD1 or TRBD2 (5 bases each). This CDR3 is 13 amino acids long. Trimming stripped 1 base from V and 8 bases from J, with 9 bases between. CDR1 SGHAT and CDR2 FQNNGV come from the germline V gene. The chain's CDR3 is CASSLGGADEQFF. The CDR3 DNA sequence: TGTGCCAGCAGCTTAGGAGGGGCGGATGAGCAGTTCTTC.

This clonotype has more than one count but fewer than ten. This chain uses TRBV9 with TRBJ2-1; D unclear. The CDR3 consists of 12 residues. V gave up 0 bases and J gave up 12 bases, with 10 bases separating them. Germline assignment: CDR1 SGDLS and CDR2 YYNGEE. This chain's CDR3 is CASSVVGPPQFF. CDR3 DNA: TGTGCCAGCAGCGTAGTCGGACCCCCGCAGTTCTTC.

This clonotype has just a few counts. The rearrangement uses TRBV7-6 and TRBJ2-3; 7 nucleotides line up with TRBD1. Per germline, CDR1 SGHVS and CDR2 FNYEAQ. There are 17 residues in the CDR3. The junction had 7 bases not matched to a gene; V was cut back by 0 bases and J by 1 base. The CDR3 loop is CASSLAPRGLGTDTQYF. The CDR3 bases are TGTGCCAGCAGCTTAGCGCCGAGGGGGCTAGGCACAGATACGCAGTATTTT.

The table lists this clonotype with a few counts. The chain is built from TRBV11-2 and TRBJ2-5; 9 bases match TRBD1. The J segment lost 6 bases and the V segment lost 2 bases, leaving 10 bases of the junction unmatched. The CDR3 loop spans 16 amino acids. Germline lookup yields CDR1 SGHAT and CDR2 FQNNGV. The CDR3 reads CASSLRDREDFKTQYF. The CDR3 DNA reads as TGTGCCAGCAGCTTACGGGACAGGGAAGATTTCAAGACCCAGTACTTC.

This clonotype has just a few counts. V gene TRBV4-3 combines with J gene TRBJ2-5; 8 bases map to TRBD2. Per germline, CDR1 LGHNA and CDR2 YSLEER. The CDR3 is 16 residues long. The V segment lost 2 bases and the J segment 5 bases; nucleotides outside the gene matches: 10. CDR3: CASSQKGRGGRETQYF. CDR3 DNA sequence: TGCGCCAGCAGCCAAAAAGGTCGGGGGGGGCGGGAGACCCAGTACTTC.

This clonotype was seen only a few times. The chain couples TRBV18 to TRBJ2-5, with D maybe TRBD1 (5 bases). With 2 bases removed from V and 5 bases from J, the gap between germline ends came to 12 bases. Germline CDR1 reads KGHSH; CDR2 reads LQKENI. The CDR3 has 14 residues. The CDR3 nucleotides read TGTGCCAGCTCACCAAGGGGTTTTGACGAGACCCAGTACTTC. Protein: CASSPRGFDETQYF.

The rearrangement uses TRBV5-5 and TRBJ2-3, with unresolved D. Between the trimmed V and J ends, which lost 2 bases and 11 bases, there was a span of 6 bases. CDR1 is SGHKS, CDR2 YYEKEE, per germline (reference sequence). The CDR3 runs to 10 residues. Here the CDR3 DNA reads TGTGCCAGCAGCTTTCACGGGCAGTATTTT. Translation: CASSFHGQYF.

Ten or more counts support this clonotype. The V call is TRBV25-1, the J call TRBJ2-5; D may match TRBD1 or TRBD2 (5 bases each). Deletions cut 6 bases from V and 5 bases from J, with 10 bases between. There are 12 residues in the CDR3. In germline, CDR1 is MGHDK, CDR2 SYGVNS. Here the CDR3 reads CASRGVGETQYF. The CDR3 DNA follows: TGTGCCAGCAGGGGGGTGGGGGAGACCCAGTACTTC.

The chain employs TRBV7-3 and TRBJ2-3; 8 bases match TRBD2. This CDR3 is built from 17 residues. Germline lookup yields CDR1 SGHTA and CDR2 FQGTGA. Unmatched junction bases numbered 9, after V lost 2 bases and J lost 2 bases. The CDR3, as DNA: TGTGCCAGCAGCTTAGAGGGCGGGGGGACCTTCACAGATACGCAGTATTTT. Amino acids: CASSLEGGGTFTDTQYF. Variable domain in full (rest from reference TRBV7-3 and TRBJ2-3): GAGVSQTPSNKVTEKGKYVELRCDPISGHTALYWYRQSLGQGPEFLIYFQGTGAADDSGLPNDRFFAVRPEGSVSTLKIQRTERGDSAVYLCASSLEGGGTFTDTQYFGPGTRLTVL.

The V call is TRBV7-9, the J call TRBJ2-5, with D unclear. V lost 5 bases and J lost 5, with 18 bases in between. Germline V gene sequence: CDR1 SEHNR, CDR2 FQNEAQ (reference sequence). The CDR3 loop spans 15 amino acids. CDR3 in DNA: TGTGCCAGCAGCCCGCGACTTGATCAGAGGGAGACCCAGTACTTC. This codes for CASSPRLDQRETQYF.

V gene TRBV5-6 combines with J gene TRBJ2-7; unclear D gene. V gave up 4 bases and J gave up 2 bases, with 16 bases separating them. Germline CDR1 SGHDT, CDR2 YYEEEE. The CDR3 is 15 residues long. As DNA, the CDR3 is TGTGCCAGCAGCCTCGGCAGGTGGGAAGCCTACGAGCAGTACTTC. Protein sequence: CASSLGRWEAYEQYF. The whole variable domain, filled in from reference TRBV5-6 and TRBJ2-7, reads DAGVTQSPTHLIKTRGQQVTLRCSPKSGHDTVSWYQQALGQGPQFIFQYYEEEERQRGNFPDRFSGHQFPNYSSELNVNALLLGDSALYLCASSLGRWEAYEQYFGPGTRLTVT.

The chain combines TRBV5-6 with TRBJ1-1; TRBD1 aligns across 12 bases. The V and J ends lost 3 bases and 4 bases, in that order; junction bases with no gene match: 7. The CDR3 spans 16 residues. CDR1 and CDR2 (germline): SGHDT, YYEEEE. The CDR3 DNA reads TGTGCCAGCAGCTCCGTCGGGACAGGGGGCCTCACTGAAGCTTTCTTT. Translating gives CASSSVGTGGLTEAFF.

In this sample, this clonotype turned up many times. The chain has TRBV2 and TRBJ2-1; unclear D gene. The CDR3 totals 16 residues. With 4 bases removed from V and 5 bases from J, the gap between germline ends came to 18 bases. In germline, CDR1 is SNHLY, CDR2 FYNNEI. The CDR3 loop reads CASSGRSRLNHNEQFF. The CDR3 bases are TGTGCCAGCAGTGGTCGCAGCCGTCTAAATCACAATGAGCAGTTCTTC.

This clonotype turned up a few times. CDR3 sequence reads: CASSQEERGASSETQYF. The DNA of the CDR3 is TGCGCCAGCAGCCAAGAAGAGCGGGGGGCCTCGTCAGAGACCCAGTACTTC. This chain uses TRBV4-1 with TRBJ2-5, with 9 bases aligning to TRBD2. The germline gives CDR1 MGHRA, CDR2 YSYEKL. V shed 0 bases and J 4 bases; nucleotides not matched to a gene: 9. This CDR3 region has 17 residues.

This clonotype has more than one count but fewer than ten. The rearrangement joins TRBV5-1 to TRBJ2-3; D unclear. The CDR3 has 14 amino acids. V lost 0 bases, J lost 0 bases, and 5 bases lay in between. Germline V gene lookup returns CDR1 SGHRS and CDR2 YFSETQ. The CDR3 region is CASSLDSSTDTQYF. The CDR3 DNA follows: TGCGCCAGCAGCTTGGATTCCAGCACAGATACGCAGTATTTT.

This chain uses TRBV5-1 with TRBJ2-3; D is undetermined. The germline V and J ends were trimmed by 0 bases and 1 base, with 6 bases remaining between them. Germline assignment: CDR1 SGHRS and CDR2 YFSETQ. The CDR3 has 14 residues. DNA for the CDR3: TGCGCCAGCAGCTTGGAGTCAGGCACAGATACGCAGTATTTT. Amino acids: CASSLESGTDTQYF. The entire variable domain, with the rest obtained from reference TRBV5-1 and TRBJ2-3, is as follows: KAGVTQTPRYLIKTRGQQVTLSCSPISGHRSVSWYQQTPGQGLQFLFEYFSETQRNKGNFPGRFSGRQFSNSRSEMNVSTLELGDSALYLCASSLESGTDTQYFGPGTRLTVL.

The V call is TRBV7-2, the J call TRBJ1-1, with D hard to call. This CDR3 is 13 amino acids long. Trimming cost V 1 base and J 7 bases, with 10 bases left between them. CDR1 SGHTA and CDR2 FQGNSA come from the germline V gene. CDR3 loop: CASSLVFRSEAFF. CDR3 in DNA: TGTGCCAGCAGCTTAGTATTCCGCAGTGAAGCTTTCTTT.

The J gene is TRBJ1-1, the V gene TRBV4-1; the D gene is possibly TRBD1 (6 bases). V was clipped by 4 bases and J by 3 bases, with 12 bases between them. From germline, CDR1 is MGHRA and CDR2 YSYEKL. The CDR3 is 14 residues long. The CDR3 nucleotides are TGCGCCAGCAGCCGGGGGGGCGCCGACACTGAAGCTTTCTTT. Translation: CASSRGGADTEAFF.

The rearrangement uses TRBV6-5 and TRBJ2-3, with D possibly called TRBD1 or TRBD2 (5 bases each). The V end was cut by 1 base, the J end by 4 bases, with 15 bases between. Germline assignment: CDR1 MNHEY and CDR2 SVGAGI. The CDR3 spans 16 residues. The CDR3 region has the DNA TGTGCCAGCAGTTACTTAGCGCATGGGGCCTCAGATACGCAGTATTTT. This sequence encodes CASSYLAHGASDTQYF.

The count of this clonotype is one. V is TRBV7-8 and J is TRBJ1-5, with D possibly matching TRBD1 (6 bases). The CDR3 is made up of 14 amino acids. The V end was cut by 5 bases, the J end by 5 bases, with 13 bases between. Germline loops: CDR1 SGHVS, CDR2 FQNEAQ. The CDR3 loop reads CASSIDRMHQPQHF. The CDR3 coding sequence is TGTGCCAGCAGCATAGACAGGATGCATCAGCCCCAGCATTTT.

This clonotype was detected a few times. J is TRBJ1-2 and V is TRBV6-5; 11 bases match TRBD1. J gave up 3 bases and V 4 bases, and 4 bases lay outside the gene matches. Per the germline V gene, CDR1 is MNHEY and CDR2 is SVGAGI. The CDR3 is 15 residues long. The CDR3 DNA follows: TGTGCCAGCAGTTGGGGACAGGGGGGAGACTATGGCTACACCTTC. Translating it yields CASSWGQGGDYGYTF.